This TCR beta chain was obtained from a study of blood T cell repertoires in COVID-19 (dated by TCRdb to 2018 to 2021). With regard to the full study: Samples from collaborators originated in the United States, Italy and Spain and spanned both the acute and convalescent phases of COVID-19. The repertoires were released in a freely available public database intended as a resource for research on the immune response to SARS-CoV-2. The samples were drawn from two sources: the first 160 participants of the ongoing ImmuneRACE study, and 950 to 1,500 subjects contributed by 6 global collaborators. Subjects who had been exposed to COVID-19, were actively infected with it, or had recovered from it provided the deeply sampled blood TCRbeta repertoires that made up the dataset. Where available, HLA class I and class II types were taken from metadata supplied by the sample provider and were not determined by assay-based typing. The material from the prospective study consisted of cDNA or gDNA derived from T cells, B-cell-depleted T cells, or PBMCs. Sample metadata almost always included a de-identified subject ID, COVID-19 status, age in years and sex. What the work shows at the level of the full study, not this receptor alone: The amount of clinical and demographic metadata varied by source and participant and was provided uncurated.

The collaborating institutions used their own protocols to collect whole blood in K2EDTA tubes. For TCRbeta analysis, collaborators shipped samples in one of three forms: frozen whole blood, isolated PBMCs, or DNA extracted from either of those sample types. Note on this clone: The target of this receptor is not known. No base qualities exist here, and no much larger clone lies one base off it.

Via the germline V gene (reference sequence), CDR1 is PRHDT and CDR2 FYEKMQ. Counted from cysteine to phenylalanine, this CDR3 has 13 amino acids. Just the 39-base CDR3 DNA is kept, in frame starting at base 1. V and J lose 3 bases and 7 bases, and a span of 9 bases separates them. The immunoSEQ Assay, a bias-controlled multiplex PCR, was used to amplify TCRbeta CDR3 regions from genomic DNA. The original methods were these. The number of nucleated cells in each sample was estimated from the amplification of reference gene primers within the assay. To quantify the absolute abundance of each unique TCRbeta CDR3 rearrangement, sequence reads were collapsed and filtered. For each sample, productive Simpson clonality was calculated by taking the square root of Simpson's diversity index across productive rearrangements. Drawn from immuneACCESS, this table holds only the in-frame rearrangements with V and J called that TCRdb kept. Clones are partly lost; checked studies trace under half to an unresolved V gene and leave the rest unexplained. V and J calls and clone size are as listed in that table; D and trimming were resolved from the DNA. This sample is represented by around 200,000 clones; around 84% of them were singletons. The top ten clones comprise 15% to 20% of the sample.

The material sequenced was peripheral blood. This sequence uses TRBV13 and TRBJ2-2; too little of a D gene remains to name it. The receptor was isolated from an elderly woman with active or convalescent COVID-19. The nucleotide sequence reads TGTGCCAGCAGCTTCTATCAGGTCGGGGAGCTGTTTTTT. Translated, this is CASSFYQVGELFF. The reference TRBV13 and TRBJ2-2 proteins fill in what lies around the CDR3, so the full variable domain reads AAGVIQSPRHLIKEKRETATLKCYPIPRHDTVYWYQQGPGQDPQFLISFYEKMQSDKGSIPDRFSAQQFSDYHSELNMSSLELGDSALYFCASSFYQVGELFFGEGSRLTVL.